This TCR beta chain derives from a study of blood T cell repertoires in COVID-19. The repertoire was sequenced with immunoSEQ multiplex PCR; TCRdb's copy has only in-frame clones and lacks some. Of 75,000 to 95,000 clones detected, around two thirds appear once; the ten largest clones hold 3.9%. Germline CDR1 reads SGHTA; CDR2 reads FQGNSA. With V trimmed by 3 bases and J by 0 bases, 3 bases remained unmatched. The CDR3 extends over 18 amino acids. Seattle patient enrollment occurred during active infection, with longitudinal follow-up thereafter. The chain carries TRBV7-2 and TRBJ2-2; 14 positions match TRBD2. Sequencing was carried out using peripheral blood. The TCR comes from a man aged 70 or older with COVID-19, enrolled during active disease. The DNA of the CDR3 is TGTGCCAGCAGCTTCGGACTAGCGGGAGGTACGAACACCGGGGAGCTGTTTTTT. Residues: CASSFGLAGGTNTGELFF.